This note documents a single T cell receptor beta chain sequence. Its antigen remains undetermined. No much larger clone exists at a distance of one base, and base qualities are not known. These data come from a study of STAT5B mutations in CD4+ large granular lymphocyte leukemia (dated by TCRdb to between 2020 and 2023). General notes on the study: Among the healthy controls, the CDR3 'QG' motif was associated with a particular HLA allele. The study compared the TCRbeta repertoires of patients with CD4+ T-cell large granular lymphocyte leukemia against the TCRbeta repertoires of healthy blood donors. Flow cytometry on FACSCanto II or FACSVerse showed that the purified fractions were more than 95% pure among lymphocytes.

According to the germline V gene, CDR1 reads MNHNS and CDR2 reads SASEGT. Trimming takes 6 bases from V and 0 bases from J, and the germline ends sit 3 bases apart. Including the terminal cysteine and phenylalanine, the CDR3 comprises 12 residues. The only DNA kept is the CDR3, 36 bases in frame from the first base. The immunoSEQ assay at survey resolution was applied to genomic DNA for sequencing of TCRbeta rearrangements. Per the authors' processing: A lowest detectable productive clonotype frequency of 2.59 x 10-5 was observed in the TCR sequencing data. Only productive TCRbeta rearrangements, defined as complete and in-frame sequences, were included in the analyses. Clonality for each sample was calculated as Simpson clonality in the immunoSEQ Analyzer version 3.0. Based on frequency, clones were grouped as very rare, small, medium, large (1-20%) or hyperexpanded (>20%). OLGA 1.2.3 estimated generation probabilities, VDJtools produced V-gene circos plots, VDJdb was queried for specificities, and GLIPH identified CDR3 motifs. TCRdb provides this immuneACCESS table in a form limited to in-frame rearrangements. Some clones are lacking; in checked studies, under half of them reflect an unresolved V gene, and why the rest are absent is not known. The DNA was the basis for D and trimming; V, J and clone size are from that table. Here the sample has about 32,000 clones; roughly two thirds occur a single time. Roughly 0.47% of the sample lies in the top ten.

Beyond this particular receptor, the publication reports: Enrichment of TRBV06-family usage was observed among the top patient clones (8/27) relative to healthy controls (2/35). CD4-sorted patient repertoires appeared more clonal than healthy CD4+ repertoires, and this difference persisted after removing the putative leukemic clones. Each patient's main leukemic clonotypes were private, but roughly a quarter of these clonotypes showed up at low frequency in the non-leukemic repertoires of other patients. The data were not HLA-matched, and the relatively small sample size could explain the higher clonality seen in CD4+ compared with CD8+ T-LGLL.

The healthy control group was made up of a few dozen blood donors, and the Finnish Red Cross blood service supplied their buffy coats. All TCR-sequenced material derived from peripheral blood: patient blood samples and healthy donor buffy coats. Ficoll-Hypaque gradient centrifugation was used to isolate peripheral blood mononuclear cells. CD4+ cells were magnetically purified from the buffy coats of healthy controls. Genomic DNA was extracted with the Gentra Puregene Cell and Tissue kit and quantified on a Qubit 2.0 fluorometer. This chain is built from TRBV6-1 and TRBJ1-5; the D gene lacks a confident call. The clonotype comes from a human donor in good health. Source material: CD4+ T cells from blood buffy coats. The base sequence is TGTGCCAGCAGGGATAGCAATCAGCCCCAGCATTTT. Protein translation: CASRDSNQPQHF.